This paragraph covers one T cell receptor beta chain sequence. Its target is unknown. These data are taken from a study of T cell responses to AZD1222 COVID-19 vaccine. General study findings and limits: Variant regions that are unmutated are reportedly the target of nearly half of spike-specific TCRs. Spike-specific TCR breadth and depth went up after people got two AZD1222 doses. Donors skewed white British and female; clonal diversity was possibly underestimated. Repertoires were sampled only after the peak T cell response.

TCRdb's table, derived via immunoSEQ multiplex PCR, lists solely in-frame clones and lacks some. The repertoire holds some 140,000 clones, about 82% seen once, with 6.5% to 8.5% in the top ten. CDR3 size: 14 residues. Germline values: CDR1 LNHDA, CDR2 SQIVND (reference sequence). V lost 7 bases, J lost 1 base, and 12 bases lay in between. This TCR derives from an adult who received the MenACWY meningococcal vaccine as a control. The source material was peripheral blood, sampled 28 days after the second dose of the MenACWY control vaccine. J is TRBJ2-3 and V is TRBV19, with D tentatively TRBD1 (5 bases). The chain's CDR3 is CASTKGWGTDTQYF. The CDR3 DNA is TGTGCCAGTACTAAGGGGTGGGGCACAGATACGCAGTATTTT.